These 8 T cell receptor beta chains share one sample of origin, sequenced in a study of T-cell memory formation after mild COVID-19. Via MiXCR, TCRdb re-called the 5' RACE reads, giving one row per CDR3 protein. This sample has 470,000 or so distinct CDR3 sequences, with 15% to 20% found just once. Sequencing was carried out using PBMCs or a T cell subset sorted from them (not recorded which). Receptors were obtained from an adult woman who had mild COVID-19 (a few samples of this study predate the infection). Cell type and time point are not known.

There are a few counts of this clonotype. This chain joins TRBV7-9 and TRBJ2-1; TRBD2 matches at 7 bases. The trim removed 2 bases at V and 5 bases at J, leaving 3 bases unmatched. CDR1 and CDR2 from the germline V gene are SEHNR and FQNEAQ (reference sequence). This CDR3 has 14 residues. The DNA of the CDR3 is TGTGCCAGCAGCTTATTCCTAGCGGACAATGAGCAGTTCTTC. It is translated as CASSLFLADNEQFF.

This chain uses TRBV14 with TRBJ1-1, with no clear D. The CDR3 has 13 amino acids. The V and J ends lost 1 base and 11 bases respectively, with 14 bases between them. Germline V gives CDR1 SGHDN, CDR2 FVKESK. The CDR3 DNA is TGTGCCAGCAGCCAAGCTCCCGTGGGTTGGGCTTTCTTT. Its translation is CASSQAPVGWAFF.

This sequence joins TRBV5-4 and TRBJ2-7; 7 nucleotides line up with TRBD2. CDR3 size: 15 residues. The junction had 9 bases not matched to a gene; V was cut back by 4 bases and J by 2 bases. Germline V gives CDR1 SGHNT, CDR2 YYREEE (reference sequence). The CDR3 bases are TGTGCCAGCAGCCCTCCGGGGGGTGCGACCTACGAGCAGTACTTC. Protein sequence: CASSPPGGATYEQYF.

This clonotype was seen a few times. The chain uses TRBV3-1 and TRBJ2-7; D ambiguous. Germline values: CDR1 LGHDT, CDR2 YNNKEL (reference sequence). The length of the CDR3 is 15 residues. Deletions cut 1 base from V and 3 bases from J, with 13 bases between. This CDR3 reads CASSQVHGVSYEQYF. The CDR3, as DNA: TGTGCCAGCAGCCAAGTTCACGGCGTAAGCTACGAGCAGTACTTC.

This clonotype was seen a few times. The chain has TRBV5-1 and TRBJ1-1; D might be TRBD1 (5 bases). Per the germline V gene, CDR1 is SGHRS and CDR2 is YFSETQ. The CDR3 covers 13 residues. The V end lost 3 bases, the J end lost 6 bases, and 12 bases lay between the germline ends. CDR3 protein: CASSWNRMAEAFF. DNA for the CDR3: TGCGCCAGCAGCTGGAACAGGATGGCTGAAGCTTTCTTT.

This clonotype was found a few times. The chain recombines TRBV7-9 with TRBJ2-5, with a weak D call TRBD2 (5 bases). This CDR3 has 15 amino acids. Trimming took 5 bases from V and 1 from J, leaving 14 bases between them. Germline V gene sequence: CDR1 SEHNR, CDR2 FQNEAQ (reference sequence). The CDR3 bases are TGTGCCAGCAGCGATACGCTAGCAGCCCAAGAGACCCAGTACTTC. Protein: CASSDTLAAQETQYF.

This clonotype was observed many times. This sequence joins TRBV12-3 or TRBV12-4 and TRBJ2-6; D is unresolved. Trimming took 3 bases from V and 0 from J, leaving 6 bases between them. CDR3 length: 15 amino acids. This CDR3 is CASSFQSSGANVLTF. The CDR3 DNA reads as TGTGCCAGCAGTTTTCAGTCCTCTGGGGCCAACGTCCTGACTTTC.

In this sample, this clonotype turned up a few times. The chain uses TRBV21-1 and TRBJ2-1; TRBD1, the D gene given by the table, was not confirmed from the DNA. TRBV21-1 is tagged as a pseudogene. The CDR3 length is 15 residues. CDR3 DNA: TGTGCCAGCAGCAAAGACCGGGGGTCGGGGAATGAGCAGTTCTTC. Its translation is CASSKDRGSGNEQFF.